The sequence of this T cell receptor (beta chain) was determined in a study of beta chain features in type 1 diabetes. The authors reverse transcribed all of the isolated RNA, so sequencing captured expressed TCRB transcripts. Using immunoSEQ multiplex PCR, the repertoire was profiled, and TCRdb retains in-frame clones only, with some absent. The table records 250,000 to 300,000 clones, roughly 8% of them present only once. Trimming removed 1 base from V and 3 bases from J; junction bases left unmatched: 4. CDR1 and CDR2 from the germline V gene are SGHTA and FQGTGA. The CDR3 has 15 amino acids. This TCR was sampled from a woman aged 18 to 35 in good health. Sequenced material: central memory CD4+ T cells from blood. The V call is TRBV7-3, the J call TRBJ2-3; 7 nucleotides match TRBD2. CDR3 sequence reads: CASSLSGSGTDTQYF. CDR3 DNA sequence: TGTGCCAGCAGCTTAAGTGGTAGCGGGACAGATACGCAGTATTTT. The variable domain in full, with the rest retrieved from reference TRBV7-3 and TRBJ2-3, is GAGVSQTPSNKVTEKGKYVELRCDPISGHTALYWYRQSLGQGPEFLIYFQGTGAADDSGLPNDRFFAVRPEGSVSTLKIQRTERGDSAVYLCASSLSGSGTDTQYFGPGTRLTVL.